These T cell receptor beta chains were read from a single sample in a study of cytomegalovirus exposure and HLA in healthy donors. Here immunoSEQ multiplex PCR was the method, and the copy in TCRdb shows in-frame clones only, minus some. The repertoire holds 70,000 to 100,000 clones, roughly 80% seen once, with 20% to 30% in the top ten. The sample was PBMCs. These receptor sequences come from a woman aged 50 to 60 in good health and CMV-seropositive. Both conserved end residues are part of each CDR3. The D gene is left open where the match is weak. For some rows the clone size is stated as once, few or many, or as a class when expanded; others skip it.

CDR3 DNA | CDR3 protein | V gene | clone size | D gene | CDR3 length | J gene
TGTGCCAGCAACCCCCTGGGGGGGGGCGCCTACGAGCAGTACTTC | CASNPLGGGAYEQYF | TRBV7-9 | many | . | 15 | TRBJ2-7
TGTGCCGGCAGCCCATCCCCAGGGCACGAGCAGTACTTC | CAGSPSPGHEQYF | TRBV9 | . | . | 13 | TRBJ2-7
TGCGCCAGCAGCTCGGGACAGTTGAACAATGAGCAGTTCTTC | CASSSGQLNNEQFF | TRBV5-1 | . | TRBD1 | 14 | TRBJ2-1
TGTGCCAGCAGCCCATCGGGTGGCAATCAGCCCCAGCATTTT | CASSPSGGNQPQHF | TRBV7-2 | . | . | 14 | TRBJ1-5
TGTGCCTGGAGTGCCCCGGGGATCCAAGAGACCCAGTACTTC | CAWSAPGIQETQYF | TRBV30 | . | . | 14 | TRBJ2-5
TGTGCCAGCAGCCGAATAGCGGGGGGGCTGGGTACGCAGTATTTT | CASSRIAGGLGTQYF | TRBV11-2 | . | TRBD2 | 15 | TRBJ2-3
TGTGCCAGCAGCTTACCCGGGACAGGGGGATTGGAGACCCAGTACTTC | CASSLPGTGGLETQYF | TRBV5-6 | . | TRBD1 | 16 | TRBJ2-5
TGTGCCAGCTCACCGACCGGGACAGACTATGGCTACACCTTC | CASSPTGTDYGYTF | TRBV18 | . | TRBD1 | 14 | TRBJ1-2
TGCGCCAGCAGCTCGGTACTAGCGGGGACGAGGAAGACCCAGTACTTC | CASSSVLAGTRKTQYF | TRBV5-1 | . | TRBD2 | 16 | TRBJ2-5
TGTGCTAGCAGCACAGAAGACACAGATACGCAGTATTTT | CASSTEDTDTQYF | TRBV7-7 | . | . | 13 | TRBJ2-3
TGTGCCAGCAGGGAACCCCGGGACATCAGGGGTACGCAGTATTTT | CASREPRDIRGTQYF | TRBV2 | . | . | 15 | TRBJ2-3
TGCGCCAGCAGCCCACCGGGGAGGGGAACCTACGAGCAGTACTTC | CASSPPGRGTYEQYF | TRBV4-1 | . | TRBD2 | 15 | TRBJ2-7
TGTGCCAGCATTTCCGGGACAGCCGCTATTCTTTATGGCTACACCTTC | CASISGTAAILYGYTF | TRBV7-9 | . | TRBD1 | 16 | TRBJ1-2
TGTGCCAGCAGTTCGGACAGGGTCTACACCATATATTTT | CASSSDRVYTIYF | TRBV2 | once | TRBD1 | 13 | TRBJ1-3
TGTGCCAGCAGGGGGGGAAGGAAGACCTACGAGCAGTACTTC | CASRGGRKTYEQYF | TRBV6-5 | once | . | 14 | TRBJ2-7
TGCGCCAGCAGCCAAGGACAGGCGGTCACAGATACGCAGTATTTT | CASSQGQAVTDTQYF | TRBV4-1 | . | . | 15 | TRBJ2-3
TGTGCCAGCAGCTTGGATATCTCCCCAGGATGGAATGAGCAGTTCTTC | CASSLDISPGWNEQFF | TRBV5-4 | . | . | 16 | TRBJ2-1
TGTGCCAGCAGCCGCGAGGGCCTAAATGAAAAACTGTTTTTT | CASSREGLNEKLFF | TRBV6-6 | . | . | 14 | TRBJ1-4
TGTGCCAGCGGGGAACAGGCCAGCTCCTACAATGAGCAGTTCTTC | CASGEQASSYNEQFF | TRBV6-4 | few | . | 15 | TRBJ2-1
TGTGCCAGCAGTCCCCGGGGGACGGGGCAGCCCCAGCATTTT | CASSPRGTGQPQHF | TRBV28 | . | . | 14 | TRBJ1-5
TGTGCCAGTAGCGAAACCGGGACTCTCCGGCAGGAGACCCAGTACTTC | CASSETGTLRQETQYF | TRBV19 | . | . | 16 | TRBJ2-5
TGTGCCATCAGTGTAGAAGGGGGTAGATCCTACGAGCAGTACTTC | CAISVEGGRSYEQYF | TRBV10-3 | . | . | 15 | TRBJ2-7
TGTGCCAGCAGCACGACAGGGGCCGAGCAGTACTTC | CASSTTGAEQYF | TRBV5-6 | . | TRBD1 | 12 | TRBJ2-7
TGCGCCAGCAGCCGGACTAGCGGGGAAGCAGATACGCAGTATTTT | CASSRTSGEADTQYF | TRBV5-1 | . | TRBD2 | 15 | TRBJ2-3
TGTGCCAGCACTACTAATCAGGGAGGCAACACCATATATTTT | CASTTNQGGNTIYF | TRBV6-1 | . | . | 14 | TRBJ1-3
TGTGCCAGCACCACCCTAGCGGGAGGGGGTGAGCAGTTCTTC | CASTTLAGGGEQFF | TRBV11-3 | . | TRBD2 | 14 | TRBJ2-1
TGCGCCAGCAGCTTGGTCGGCACCGGGGAGCTGTTTTTT | CASSLVGTGELFF | TRBV5-1 | . | . | 13 | TRBJ2-2
TGTGCCAGCAGCTTAGAGTTTCGGAGTCTTGGCACTGAAGCTTTCTTT | CASSLEFRSLGTEAFF | TRBV11-3 | . | . | 16 | TRBJ1-1
TGTGCCACCTCGCCGACTCAGGGCTTTGACCAGCCCCAGCATTTT | CATSPTQGFDQPQHF | TRBV6-1 | . | . | 15 | TRBJ1-5
TGTGCCAGCAGCTTAACCGGGACAGCGAAATCACCCCTCCACTTT | CASSLTGTAKSPLHF | TRBV7-3 | . | TRBD1 | 15 | TRBJ1-6
TGTGCCAGCAACCCTGTGGGGCCGAACACCGGGGAGCTGTTTTTT | CASNPVGPNTGELFF | TRBV27 | . | . | 15 | TRBJ2-2
TGCGCCAGCAGCTTGGCCGGTGGGGCCAACGTCCTGACTTTC | CASSLAGGANVLTF | TRBV5-1 | . | . | 14 | TRBJ2-6
TGTGCCAGCAGCCGTACAGGGGGCGATGGCTACACCTTC | CASSRTGGDGYTF | TRBV6-5 | . | TRBD1 | 13 | TRBJ1-2
TGCGCCAGCAGTCCGGGCAGGGGCGCCCGTGGAAACACCATATATTTT | CASSPGRGARGNTIYF | TRBV5-1 | . | . | 16 | TRBJ1-3
TGTGCCAGCAGTACCCGACAGGGGGAAGAAAACACCATATATTTT | CASSTRQGEENTIYF | TRBV2 | . | TRBD1 | 15 | TRBJ1-3
TGCGCCAGCAGCTTGGTGCAGGGATACCCCCTCGTCCATGAGCAGTTCTTC | CASSLVQGYPLVHEQFF | TRBV5-1 | . | . | 17 | TRBJ2-1
TGTGCCAGCAAGTCGCACCGGGACAGGGGCTACGAGCAGTACTTC | CASKSHRDRGYEQYF | TRBV2 | . | TRBD1 | 15 | TRBJ2-7
TGTGCCAGCGGGAACGGGGGGCAAGAGACCCAGTACTTC | CASGNGGQETQYF | TRBV2 | . | TRBD2 | 13 | TRBJ2-5
TGTGCCAGCAGTGGTCCCTGGGGGGATGAGCAGTTCTTC | CASSGPWGDEQFF | TRBV6-1 | . | . | 13 | TRBJ2-1
TGTGCCAGCAGCCAAGCTCTTTCAGGGGGACCAGATACGCAGTATTTT | CASSQALSGGPDTQYF | TRBV4-2 | few | TRBD1 | 16 | TRBJ2-3
TGTGCTAGTGGTTTGCTGACAGGGGGCAAGGATAATTCACCCCTCCACTTT | CASGLLTGGKDNSPLHF | TRBV12-5 | . | TRBD1 | 17 | TRBJ1-6
TGCGCCAGCAGCCTAAGGGAGACCGACGAGCAGTACTTC | CASSLRETDEQYF | TRBV5-1 | . | . | 13 | TRBJ2-7
TGTGCCAGCAGTCGACAGGGCGGTCATAACTATGGCTACACCTTC | CASSRQGGHNYGYTF | TRBV6-5 | . | TRBD1 | 15 | TRBJ1-2
TGTGCCAGCAGCCAATCGGGAATAGCGGGATACAATGAGCAGTTCTTC | CASSQSGIAGYNEQFF | TRBV16 | few | TRBD2 | 16 | TRBJ2-1
TGTGCCAGCAGTGGACAGATCCTCGTTGACAATCAGCCCCAGCATTTT | CASSGQILVDNQPQHF | TRBV2 | . | . | 16 | TRBJ1-5
TGCGCCAGCAAGGGAGGAAGGAGGGGGGGCCCAGATACGCAGTATTTT | CASKGGRRGGPDTQYF | TRBV5-1 | . | . | 16 | TRBJ2-3